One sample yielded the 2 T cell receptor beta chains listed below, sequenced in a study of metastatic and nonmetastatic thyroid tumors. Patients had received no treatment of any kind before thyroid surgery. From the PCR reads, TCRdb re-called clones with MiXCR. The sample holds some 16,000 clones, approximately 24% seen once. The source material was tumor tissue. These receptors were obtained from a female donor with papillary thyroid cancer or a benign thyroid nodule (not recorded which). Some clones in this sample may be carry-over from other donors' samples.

Here the CDR3 reads CASSSDGGRDTEAFF. The CDR3 DNA sequence: TGTGCCAGCAGCTCAGATGGGGGCAGGGACACTGAAGCTTTCTTT. The V and J genes are TRBV7-3 and TRBJ1-1, with D maybe TRBD1 (6 bases). Germline V gives CDR1 SGHTA, CDR2 FQGTGA. The ends were cut back, 4 bases at V and 3 bases at J, with 15 bases in the middle. This CDR3 comprises 15 residues.

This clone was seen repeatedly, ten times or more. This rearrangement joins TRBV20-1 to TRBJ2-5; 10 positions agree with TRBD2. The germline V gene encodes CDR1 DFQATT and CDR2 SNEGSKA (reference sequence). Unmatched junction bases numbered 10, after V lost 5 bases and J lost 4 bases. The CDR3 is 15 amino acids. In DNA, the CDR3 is TGCAGTGCTCTTATAGCGGGGGGCTCTTTAGAGACCCAGTACTTC. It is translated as CSALIAGGSLETQYF.